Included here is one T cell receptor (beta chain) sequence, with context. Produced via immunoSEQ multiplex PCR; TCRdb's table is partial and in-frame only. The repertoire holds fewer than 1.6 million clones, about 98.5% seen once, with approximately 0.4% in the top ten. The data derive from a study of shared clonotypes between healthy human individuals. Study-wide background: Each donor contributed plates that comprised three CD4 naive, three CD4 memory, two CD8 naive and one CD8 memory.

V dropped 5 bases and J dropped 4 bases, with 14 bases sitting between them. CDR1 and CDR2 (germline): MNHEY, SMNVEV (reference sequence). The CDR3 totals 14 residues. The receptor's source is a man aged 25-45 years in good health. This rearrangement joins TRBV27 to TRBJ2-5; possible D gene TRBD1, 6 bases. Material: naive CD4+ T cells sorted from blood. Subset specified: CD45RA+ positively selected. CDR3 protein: CASSTRGALETQYF. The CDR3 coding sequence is TGTGCCAGCAGTACCAGGGGAGCCCTAGAGACCCAGTACTTC.